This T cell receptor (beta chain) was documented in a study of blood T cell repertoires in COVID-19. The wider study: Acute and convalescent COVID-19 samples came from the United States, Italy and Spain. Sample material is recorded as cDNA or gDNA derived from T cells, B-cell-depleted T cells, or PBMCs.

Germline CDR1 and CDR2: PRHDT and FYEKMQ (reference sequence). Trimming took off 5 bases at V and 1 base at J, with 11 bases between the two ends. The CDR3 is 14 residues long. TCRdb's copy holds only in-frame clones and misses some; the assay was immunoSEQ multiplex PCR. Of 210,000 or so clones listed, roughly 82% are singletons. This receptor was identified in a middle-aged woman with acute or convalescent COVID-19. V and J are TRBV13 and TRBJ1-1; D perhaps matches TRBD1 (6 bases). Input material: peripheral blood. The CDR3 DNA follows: TGTGCCAGCAGCAACGAAGGGGGGAACACTGAAGCTTTCTTT. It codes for CASSNEGGNTEAFF.